This is a list of T cell receptor beta chains from one sample in a study of T cell repertoires in cytomegalovirus infection. Antigen specificity for these receptors is unknown. TCRdb re-called the reads with MiXCR, one entry per CDR3 protein. The table lists hundreds of thousands of distinct CDR3 sequences, roughly 30% of them singletons. The input for sequencing was cultured CD8+ T cells from PBMCs, taken from culture after CMV antigen stimulation. These TCRs come from a human donor in good health (CMV status not recorded). Some clones in this sample may be carry-over from other donors' samples. Both conserved end residues are part of each CDR3.

j_gene	v_gene	CDR3aa
TRBJ1-1	TRBV27	CASNLNRGSSTEAFF
TRBJ1-2	TRBV7-3	CASSLTPGHYGYTF
TRBJ1-2	TRBV19	CATEGQVDFNYGYTF
TRBJ1-5	TRBV20-1	CSARDGTGAIQPQHF
TRBJ1-5	TRBV19	CASSIAEMKLDQPQHF
TRBJ2-2	TRBV24-1	CATSGLAGGRNTGELFF
TRBJ2-1	TRBV12-3/TRBV12-4	CASSLDTSHNEQFF
TRBJ1-1	TRBV4-1	CASTSGAYTEAFF
TRBJ2-7	TRBV27	CASAAGVGYEQYF
TRBJ2-1	TRBV10-3	CAISAGGEYNEQFF
TRBJ1-6	TRBV19	CASSIAETGGELRNSPLHF
TRBJ2-3	TRBV7-9	CASSLALGLGLASTDTQYF
TRBJ2-7	TRBV5-8	CASSSLEGPQEQYF
TRBJ1-1	TRBV7-9	CASSPNSEAEGTEAFF
TRBJ2-2	TRBV28	CASSINLEARTGELFF
TRBJ2-5	TRBV29-1	CSVVPLLRPGTGHQETQYF